This is a list of T cell receptor beta chains from one sample in a study of cytomegalovirus exposure and HLA in healthy donors. The assay was immunoSEQ multiplex PCR, and TCRdb's table has in-frame clones only and misses some. The sample lists around 200,000 clones; about four fifths were seen once. The sequenced material came from PBMCs. The receptor set was obtained from a woman aged 45-60 years in good health and CMV-seropositive. The CDR3 runs from the conserved cysteine through the conserved F or W. The D gene is left open where the match is weak. Rows give clone size only sometimes, using once, few, many, or a class for an expanded clone.

size	V	J	D	CDR3	DNA
NA	TRBV20-1	TRBJ1-1	NA	CSASYNTEAFF	TGCAGTGCTTCGTATAACACTGAAGCTTTCTTT
NA	TRBV7-8	TRBJ2-5	TRBD1	CASSSRILQGKETQYF	TGTGCCAGCAGCTCACGGATACTACAGGGGAAGGAGACCCAGTACTTC
NA	TRBV28	TRBJ1-2	TRBD1	CASSSTGTGDTF	TGTGCCAGCAGTTCCACCGGGACAGGGGACACCTTC
few	TRBV28	TRBJ2-6	NA	CASSSPGSGANVLTF	TGTGCCAGCAGTTCCCCCGGCTCTGGGGCCAACGTCCTGACTTTC
few	TRBV19	TRBJ2-3	NA	CASSAGISVGTQYF	TGTGCCAGTAGTGCAGGGATATCCGTCGGTACGCAGTATTTT
NA	TRBV4-3	TRBJ2-7	NA	CASSQDFGGQYEQYF	TGCGCCAGCAGCCAAGATTTCGGGGGTCAGTACGAGCAGTACTTC
NA	TRBV13	TRBJ2-1	TRBD1	CASSPRDSRYNEQFF	TGTGCCAGCAGCCCCCGGGACAGCAGATACAATGAGCAGTTCTTC
NA	TRBV7-9	TRBJ1-6	NA	CASSLVGVHNSPLHF	TGTGCCAGCAGCTTAGTAGGGGTCCATAATTCACCCCTCCACTTT
NA	TRBV7-2	TRBJ2-2	TRBD2	CASRGGRTGELFF	TGTGCCAGCCGGGGGGGACGCACCGGGGAGCTGTTTTTT
NA	TRBV2	TRBJ2-5	TRBD1	CASSDGTAKETQYF	TGTGCCAGCAGTGATGGGACAGCAAAAGAGACCCAGTACTTC
NA	TRBV15	TRBJ1-5	TRBD1	CATSATGVNQPQHF	TGTGCCACCAGCGCCACAGGGGTCAATCAGCCCCAGCATTTT
NA	TRBV5-1	TRBJ1-3	NA	CASSPSGGNTIYF	TGCGCCAGCAGCCCGTCGGGAGGAAACACCATATATTTT
NA	TRBV28	TRBJ2-1	NA	CASSLEGLSSYNEQFF	TGTGCCAGCAGTTTAGAGGGTTTGAGCTCCTACAATGAGCAGTTCTTC
NA	TRBV5-1	TRBJ2-5	NA	CASSWITTAPQETQYF	TGCGCCAGCAGCTGGATCACTACGGCGCCTCAAGAGACCCAGTACTTC
NA	TRBV20-1	TRBJ1-2	NA	CSAPTNYGYTF	TGCAGTGCCCCTACTAACTATGGCTACACCTTC
NA	TRBV6-1	TRBJ2-2	NA	CASRDRQNTGELFF	TGTGCCAGCAGGGACAGACAGAACACCGGGGAGCTGTTTTTT
NA	TRBV5-4	TRBJ2-7	TRBD1	CASSLVGQTYEQYF	TGTGCCAGCAGCTTGGTGGGACAGACCTACGAGCAGTACTTC
NA	TRBV30	TRBJ2-5	TRBD1	CAWSVGTGAQETQYF	TGTGCCTGGAGTGTAGGGACAGGTGCCCAAGAGACCCAGTACTTC
NA	TRBV4-1	TRBJ2-3	NA	CASRLFERSDTQYF	TGCGCCAGCAGATTGTTTGAGAGGTCAGATACGCAGTATTTT
once	TRBV9	TRBJ2-5	NA	CASSTSPLGGTQYF	TGTGCCAGCAGCACGAGCCCTCTAGGGGGGACCCAGTACTTC
NA	TRBV4-1	TRBJ2-7	TRBD1	CASSQSGTGFYEQYF	TGCGCCAGCAGCCAATCCGGGACAGGGTTCTACGAGCAGTACTTC
once	TRBV7-9	TRBJ2-7	TRBD1	CASSLGTGSYEQYF	TGTGCCAGCAGCTTAGGGACAGGGTCTTACGAGCAGTACTTC
NA	TRBV29-1	TRBJ1-4	NA	CSVKIQPRVPTNEKLFF	TGCAGCGTGAAAATTCAACCGCGGGTTCCAACTAATGAAAAACTGTTTTTT
NA	TRBV19	TRBJ1-5	NA	CASSIVSSSNQPQHF	TGTGCCAGTAGTATAGTTAGTAGTAGCAATCAGCCCCAGCATTTT
NA	TRBV5-4	TRBJ1-2	NA	CASSQGLWPHYGYTF	TGTGCCAGCAGCCAGGGACTGTGGCCCCACTATGGCTACACCTTC
NA	TRBV2	TRBJ1-5	NA	CASRLTNAYSNQPQHF	TGTGCCAGCAGACTGACAAACGCTTATAGCAATCAGCCCCAGCATTTT
NA	TRBV13	TRBJ2-7	NA	CASSSRSGGSSYEQYF	TGTGCCAGCAGCTCGAGATCTGGGGGGAGCTCCTACGAGCAGTACTTC
NA	TRBV2	TRBJ1-2	NA	CASSEGGYGYTF	TGTGCCAGCAGTGAAGGAGGATATGGCTACACCTTC
NA	TRBV6-5	TRBJ2-1	NA	CASSYAGGRTNEQFF	TGTGCCAGCAGTTACGCAGGGGGGAGGACCAATGAGCAGTTCTTC
NA	TRBV4-1	TRBJ2-7	TRBD2	CASSQSSGFSYEQYF	TGCGCCAGCAGCCAAAGTAGCGGGTTCTCCTACGAGCAGTACTTC
NA	TRBV5-1	TRBJ2-3	TRBD2	CASSLVRGITDTQYF	TGCGCCAGCAGCTTGGTGCGGGGGATCACAGATACGCAGTATTTT
NA	TRBV7-8	TRBJ2-7	TRBD1	CASSPRTGDHEQYF	TGTGCCAGCAGCCCGCGGACAGGGGACCACGAGCAGTACTTC